Listed below are T cell receptor beta chains from one sample, sequenced in a study of T cells in tuberculosis. Measured with immunoSEQ multiplex PCR; TCRdb has only the in-frame clones, and not every one. The table has about 30,000 clones, approximately 94% seen once. The sample consisted of PBMCs. The source of these receptors is a donor under 30 with latent tuberculosis or without tuberculosis infection. The CDR3 runs from the conserved cysteine through the conserved F or W. A D gene is named only where the DNA matches it firmly. Size is stated for part of the rows, as once, few or many counts, or as a class when the clone is expanded.

size	D	V	J	CDR3	DNA
NA	NA	TRBV28	TRBJ1-1	CASSLETSKAFF	TGTGCCAGCAGTTTAGAGACAAGTAAAGCTTTCTTT
NA	TRBD2	TRBV29-1	TRBJ2-1	CSFGTRHQAYNEQFF	TGCAGCTTTGGGACTAGACATCAGGCCTACAATGAGCAGTTCTTC
NA	NA	TRBV5-4	TRBJ1-2	CASSPGAVGYTF	TGTGCCAGCAGCCCCGGTGCGGTCGGCTACACCTTC
NA	TRBD1	TRBV5-1	TRBJ1-1	CASSLGQGVAEAFF	TGCGCCAGCAGCCTGGGACAGGGGGTCGCTGAAGCTTTCTTT
NA	NA	TRBV28	TRBJ2-7	CASSLGQYEQYF	TGTGCCAGCTCACTCGGTCAATACGAGCAGTACTTC
NA	TRBD2	TRBV5-4	TRBJ2-1	CASSLRLAGYNEQFF	TGTGCCAGCAGCTTAAGACTAGCGGGGTACAATGAGCAGTTCTTC
NA	NA	TRBV10-3	TRBJ1-2	CAISPRGGGYTF	TGTGCCATCAGTCCTCGCGGGGGAGGCTACACCTTC
NA	NA	TRBV27	TRBJ2-3	CASTTRDSIYTDTQYF	TGTGCCAGCACCACCCGGGACTCAATTTACACAGATACGCAGTATTTT
NA	NA	TRBV5-4	TRBJ1-1	CASSLEGEQDTEAFF	TGTGCCAGCAGCTTGGAGGGGGAACAAGACACTGAAGCTTTCTTT
NA	TRBD2	TRBV5-1	TRBJ2-5	CASRQTLAEETQYF	TGCGCCAGCAGGCAAACCCTAGCGGAAGAGACCCAGTACTTC
NA	NA	TRBV28	TRBJ2-1	CASSLRLQGSYNEQFF	TGTGCCAGCAGTTTAAGGTTGCAGGGGTCCTACAATGAGCAGTTCTTC
NA	TRBD2	TRBV6-5	TRBJ2-7	CASSQRETYEQYF	TGTGCCAGCAGTCAGCGGGAAACCTACGAGCAGTACTTC
NA	NA	TRBV29-1	TRBJ2-7	CSVNGAGDTYEQYF	TGCAGCGTCAACGGCGCAGGCGATACCTACGAGCAGTACTTC
NA	TRBD1	TRBV5-1	TRBJ1-1	CASSYLGTEFNTEAFF	TGCGCCAGCAGCTACTTAGGGACAGAATTCAACACTGAAGCTTTCTTT
NA	NA	TRBV7-8	TRBJ2-3	CASSPFRGMTDAQYF	TGTGCCAGCAGCCCCTTCAGGGGTATGACAGATGCGCAGTATTTT
NA	NA	TRBV11-2	TRBJ1-2	CASSLASRESGYTF	TGTGCCAGCAGCTTAGCTTCCAGGGAAAGTGGCTACACCTTC
NA	TRBD1	TRBV4-1	TRBJ2-7	CASSQRDRPLEQYF	TGCGCCAGCAGCCAACGGGACAGGCCCCTCGAGCAGTACTTC
NA	NA	TRBV10-3	TRBJ2-1	CAISERGYNEQFF	TGTGCCATCAGTGAGCGGGGTTACAATGAGCAGTTCTTC
NA	NA	TRBV5-1	TRBJ2-1	CASSLAWEVQQFF	TGCGCCAGCAGCTTGGCCTGGGAGGTACAGCAGTTCTTC
NA	TRBD1	TRBV4-3	TRBJ2-1	CASRDTGANEQFF	TGCGCCAGCAGGGACACAGGGGCCAATGAGCAGTTCTTC
NA	TRBD1	TRBV5-1	TRBJ2-1	CASSVGTAANNEQFF	TGCGCCAGCAGCGTAGGGACAGCGGCTAACAATGAGCAGTTCTTC
NA	NA	TRBV2	TRBJ1-3	CASTMTRPSSGNTIYF	TGTGCCAGCACGATGACACGGCCGAGCTCTGGAAACACCATATATTTT
NA	TRBD1	TRBV7-6	TRBJ2-7	CASSLVPDRGDYEQYF	TGTGCCAGCAGCTTAGTCCCTGACAGGGGGGACTACGAGCAGTACTTC
few	TRBD1	TRBV10-3	TRBJ2-1	CAVGAGGDEQFF	TGTGCCGTTGGGGCAGGGGGAGATGAGCAGTTCTTC